What follows describes a single T cell receptor beta chain. What it binds is not known. This CDR3 region has 14 residues. The ends were cut back, 6 bases at V and 8 bases at J, with 17 bases in the middle. From germline, CDR1 is ENHRY and CDR2 SYGVKD. This specimen belongs to a study of shared clonotypes between healthy human individuals. Study information: CD4 naive cells filled three plates per donor, CD4 memory three, CD8 naive two and CD8 memory one. Broader study findings: Incomplete sequencing of sorted subsets was indicated by rarefaction despite large depth.

Positively selected for CCR7, the CD45RO-negative cells used as naive CD8 cells excluded terminally differentiated effector memory CD45RA+ cells. Here immunoSEQ multiplex PCR was the method, and the copy in TCRdb shows in-frame clones only, minus some. The data show about 2.1 million clones, with around 93% seen just once and around 1.7% held by the top ten. The receptor comes from a man aged 18-30 years in good health. Some clones in this sample may be carry-over from other donors' samples. What was sequenced was naive CD8+ T cells from PBMCs. The chain combines TRBV10-3 with TRBJ2-1; D may match TRBD1 or TRBD2 (5 bases each). The CDR3 region is CAISPPSRDDEQFF. The CDR3 DNA reads as TGTGCCATCAGCCCACCCTCTAGGGACGATGAGCAGTTCTTC.